These 12 T cell receptor beta chains were sequenced from one sample in a study of T cell changes during pregnancy in multiple sclerosis. The method was immunoSEQ multiplex PCR; TCRdb's version includes in-frame clones alone and lacks a portion of them. The table shows 42,000 or so clones, with around 93% occurring only once. This specimen was CD4+ T cells from peripheral blood mononuclear cells, taken after pregnancy. The receptor source for this set is a female donor with multiple sclerosis, enrolled in a pregnancy study.

The chain combines TRBV19 with TRBJ2-2, with D perhaps matching TRBD1 (6 bases). From germline, CDR1 is LNHDA and CDR2 SQIVND (reference sequence). The CDR3 contains 15 residues. The germline V and J ends were trimmed by 5 bases and 6 bases, with 16 bases remaining between them. The CDR3 DNA sequence: TGTGCCAGTAGTGTCGGGCATCAGGGGCCCGGGGAGCTGTTTTTT. Translation: CASSVGHQGPGELFF.

The rearrangement uses TRBV25-1 and TRBJ2-3, with D possibly matching TRBD2 (7 bases). Looked up from germline, CDR1 is MGHDK and CDR2 is SYGVNS. The CDR3 contains 16 residues. V dropped 3 bases and J dropped 5 bases, with 18 bases sitting between them. CDR3 residues: CASSEGRGPLQDTQYF. CDR3 coding DNA: TGTGCCAGCAGTGAGGGGCGGGGGCCCCTCCAAGATACGCAGTATTTT.

The V gene is TRBV21-1, the J gene TRBJ1-1; TRBD1, the table's D call, lacks a check against the DNA. TRBV21-1 is labeled a pseudogene. This CDR3 spans 16 amino acids. DNA for the CDR3: TGTGCCAGCAGCGATTGGGGCATCACTGAGGACACTGAAGCTTTCTTT. Translation gives CASSDWGITEDTEAFF.

This chain joins TRBV2 and TRBJ1-5, with 9 bases that match TRBD1. The CDR3 loop spans 14 amino acids. V gave up 3 bases and J gave up 5 bases; unmatched junction bases: 2. Germline CDR1 and CDR2: SNHLY and FYNNEI. CDR3 DNA: TGTGCCAGCAGTGACGACAGGGGGGATCAGCCCCAGCATTTT. This translates into CASSDDRGDQPQHF.

V gene TRBV4-1 combines with J gene TRBJ1-4, with a weak D call TRBD1 (6 bases). Germline CDR1 reads MGHRA; CDR2 reads YSYEKL. Trimming took off 0 bases at V and 7 bases at J, with 9 bases between the two ends. This CDR3 is built from 14 residues. The CDR3 loop reads CASSQDGGGEKLFF. The CDR3 DNA reads as TGCGCCAGCAGCCAAGATGGGGGCGGTGAAAAACTGTTTTTT.

The rearrangement joins TRBV23-1 to TRBJ1-5; 8 bases are shared with TRBD1. TRBV23-1 counts as an open reading frame of uncertain function. CDR3 length: 20 amino acids. V was clipped by 3 bases and J by 4 bases; unmatched bases: 20. The CDR3 nucleotides are TGCGCCAGCAGTCATCTAAAAGGACAGGGCGCCCCGTGCGTGAATCAGCCCCAGCATTTT. It is translated as CASSHLKGQGAPCVNQPQHF.

This sequence joins TRBV6-6 and TRBJ1-1; D gene ambiguous. CDR1 MNHNY and CDR2 SVGAGI come from the germline V gene (reference sequence). There are 13 residues in the CDR3. Trimming removed 2 bases from V and 3 bases from J, with 7 bases in between. This CDR3 reads CASSYNGDTEAFF. The CDR3 nucleotides are TGTGCCAGCAGTTACAACGGGGACACTGAAGCTTTCTTT.

The gene calls are TRBV10-1 and TRBJ2-3; 8 positions match TRBD2. The germline CDR1 and CDR2 sequences are WNHNN and SYGVQD (reference sequence). This CDR3 region has 16 residues. Trimming cost V 1 base and J 4 bases; bases outside gene matches: 7. The CDR3 sequence: CASSELPGGAPDTQYF. DNA of the CDR3: TGCGCCAGCAGTGAGTTACCGGGGGGGGCCCCAGATACGCAGTATTTT.

The chain joins TRBV2 to TRBJ2-2; D not certain. The CDR3 covers 14 residues. Trimming pared 3 bases from V and 4 bases from J, leaving 9 bases between. The germline gives CDR1 SNHLY, CDR2 FYNNEI. The CDR3 coding sequence is TGTGCCAGCAGTGATCGCACGGGCACCGGGGAGCTGTTTTTT. Its protein product is CASSDRTGTGELFF.

The chain recombines TRBV10-3 with TRBJ2-2, with 9 bases lining up with TRBD1. V lost 4 bases, J lost 3 bases, and 12 bases stayed unmatched. CDR3 size: 18 residues. CDR1 is ENHRY, CDR2 SYGVKD, per germline. In DNA, the CDR3 is TGTGCCATCAGTGGTTTATGGGGGACAGGGCCCCACACCGGGGAGCTGTTTTTT. This gives the protein CAISGLWGTGPHTGELFF.

The chain uses TRBV15 and TRBJ1-1; TRBD1 agrees at 10 bases. The CDR3 runs to 16 residues. Looked up from germline, CDR1 is LNHNV and CDR2 is YYDKDF (reference sequence). J was trimmed by 7 bases and V by 2 bases; bases with no gene match: 10. The CDR3 region is CATSRSLRQGANEAFF. CDR3 nucleotide sequence: TGTGCCACCAGCAGATCCCTTCGACAGGGGGCTAATGAAGCTTTCTTT.

The rearrangement uses TRBV19 and TRBJ2-2; D unresolved. From germline, CDR1 is LNHDA and CDR2 SQIVND (reference sequence). Trimming removed 5 bases at V and 6 bases at J, with 7 bases between. The CDR3 is 12 residues long. This CDR3 reads CASSAQAGELFF. The DNA of the CDR3 is TGTGCCAGTAGTGCCCAGGCCGGGGAGCTGTTTTTT.